The clone carrying this T cell receptor (beta chain) has more than one count but fewer than ten. What it recognizes is unknown. The data belong to a study of beta chain features in type 1 diabetes. The investigators reverse transcribed all of the isolated RNA, so they sequenced expressed TCRB transcripts. The table came from immunoSEQ multiplex PCR; TCRdb's copy has only in-frame clones and leaves some out. This table holds about 360,000 clones, roughly an eighth found once. Overall study results and limits: A closer apparent resemblance between naive, central memory and Treg TCRB repertoires was seen in patients than in healthy donors. TCRB CDR3s were moderately but significantly shorter in Type 1 diabetes patients in all four CD4+ subsets. Insertions at VDJ junctions were less frequent in type 1 diabetes patients. These patients also deleted more nucleotides at the same junctions.

Germline V gene lookup returns CDR1 MNHEY and CDR2 SVGAGI. After removal of 0 bases from V and 2 bases from J, the junction contained 4 bases not matched to a gene. The CDR3 runs 15 residues. The receptor's source is a woman aged 18-29 years with type 1 diabetes. The material sequenced was naive CD4+ T cells from blood. The chain couples TRBV6-5 to TRBJ2-7, with 7 bases identical to TRBD1. DNA for the CDR3: TGTGCCAGCAGTTACTCCTACAGGGGACCCTACGAGCAGTACTTC. Translation: CASSYSYRGPYEQYF.